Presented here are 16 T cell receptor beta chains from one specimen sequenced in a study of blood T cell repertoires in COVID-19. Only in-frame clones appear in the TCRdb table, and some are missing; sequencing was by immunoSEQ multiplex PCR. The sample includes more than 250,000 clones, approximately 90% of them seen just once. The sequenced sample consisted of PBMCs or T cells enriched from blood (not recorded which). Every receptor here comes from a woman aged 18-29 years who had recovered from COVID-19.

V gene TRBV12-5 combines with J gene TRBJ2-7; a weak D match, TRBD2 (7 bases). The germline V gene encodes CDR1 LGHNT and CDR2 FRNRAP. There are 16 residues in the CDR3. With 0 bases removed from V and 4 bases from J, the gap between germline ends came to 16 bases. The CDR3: CASGLVPLGGAYEQYF. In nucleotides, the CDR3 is TGTGCTAGTGGTTTGGTACCTTTGGGGGGGGCATACGAGCAGTACTTC.

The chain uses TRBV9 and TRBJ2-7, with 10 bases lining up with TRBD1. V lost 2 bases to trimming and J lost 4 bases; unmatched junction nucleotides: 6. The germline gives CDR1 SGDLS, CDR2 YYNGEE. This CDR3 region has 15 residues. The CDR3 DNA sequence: TGTGCCAGCAGCGTGTATCCGGGACAGGGGTACGAGCAGTACTTC. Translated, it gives CASSVYPGQGYEQYF.

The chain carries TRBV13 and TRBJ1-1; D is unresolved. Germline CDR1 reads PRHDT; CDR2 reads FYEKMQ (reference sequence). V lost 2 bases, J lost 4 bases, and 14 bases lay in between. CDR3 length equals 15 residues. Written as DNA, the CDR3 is TGTGCCAGCAGCTTATTCCGCGGGGTCAGCACTGAAGCTTTCTTT. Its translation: CASSLFRGVSTEAFF.

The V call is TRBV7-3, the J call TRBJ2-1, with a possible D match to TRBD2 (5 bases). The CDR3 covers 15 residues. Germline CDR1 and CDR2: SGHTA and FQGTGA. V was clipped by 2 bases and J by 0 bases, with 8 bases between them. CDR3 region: CASSLGLRSYNEQFF. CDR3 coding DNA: TGTGCCAGCAGCTTAGGACTCCGCTCCTACAATGAGCAGTTCTTC. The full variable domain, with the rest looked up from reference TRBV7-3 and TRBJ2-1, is GAGVSQTPSNKVTEKGKYVELRCDPISGHTALYWYRQSLGQGPEFLIYFQGTGAADDSGLPNDRFFAVRPEGSVSTLKIQRTERGDSAVYLCASSLGLRSYNEQFFGPGTRLTVL.

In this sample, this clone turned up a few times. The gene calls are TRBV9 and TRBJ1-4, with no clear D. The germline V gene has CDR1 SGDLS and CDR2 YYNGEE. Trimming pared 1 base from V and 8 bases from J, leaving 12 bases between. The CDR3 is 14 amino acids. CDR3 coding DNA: TGTGCCAGCAGCGTAAAGGCAGGTGGCGAAAAACTGTTTTTT. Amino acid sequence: CASSVKAGGEKLFF. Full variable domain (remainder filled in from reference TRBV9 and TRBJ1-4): DSGVTQTPKHLITATGQRVTLRCSPRSGDLSVYWYQQSLDQGLQFLIQYYNGEERAKGNILERFSAQQFPDLHSELNLSSLELGDSALYFCASSVKAGGEKLFFGSGTQLSVL.

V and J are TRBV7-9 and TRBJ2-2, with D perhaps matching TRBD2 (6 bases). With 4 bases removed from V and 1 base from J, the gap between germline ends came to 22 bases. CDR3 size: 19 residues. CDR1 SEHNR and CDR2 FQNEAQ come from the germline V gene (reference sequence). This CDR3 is CASSSPPGHPGENTGELFF. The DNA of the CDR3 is TGTGCCAGCAGCTCTCCCCCGGGGCACCCGGGGGAGAACACCGGGGAGCTGTTTTTT.

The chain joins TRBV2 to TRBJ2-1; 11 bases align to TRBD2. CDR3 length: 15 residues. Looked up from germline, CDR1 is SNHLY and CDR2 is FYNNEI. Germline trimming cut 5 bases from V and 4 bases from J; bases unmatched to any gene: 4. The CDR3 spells CASSRGLAEYNEQFF. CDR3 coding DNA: TGTGCCAGCAGTAGGGGACTAGCGGAGTACAATGAGCAGTTCTTC.

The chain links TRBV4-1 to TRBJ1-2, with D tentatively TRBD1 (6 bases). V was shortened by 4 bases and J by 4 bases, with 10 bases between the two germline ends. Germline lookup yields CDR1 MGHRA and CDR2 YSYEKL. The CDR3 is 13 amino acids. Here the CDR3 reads CASSPDSTYGYTF. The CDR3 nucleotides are TGCGCCAGCAGCCCGGACAGCACCTATGGCTACACCTTC.

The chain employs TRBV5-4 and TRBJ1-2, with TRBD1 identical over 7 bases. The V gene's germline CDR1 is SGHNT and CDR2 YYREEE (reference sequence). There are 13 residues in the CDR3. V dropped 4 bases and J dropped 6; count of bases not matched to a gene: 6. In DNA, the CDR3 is TGTGCCAGCAGCGACTGGACAGGCAATGGCTACACCTTC. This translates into CASSDWTGNGYTF. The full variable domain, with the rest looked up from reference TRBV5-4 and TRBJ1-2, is ETGVTQSPTHLIKTRGQQVTLRCSSQSGHNTVSWYQQALGQGPQFIFQYYREEENGRGNFPPRFSGLQFPNYSSELNVNALELDDSALYLCASSDWTGNGYTFGSGTRLTVV.

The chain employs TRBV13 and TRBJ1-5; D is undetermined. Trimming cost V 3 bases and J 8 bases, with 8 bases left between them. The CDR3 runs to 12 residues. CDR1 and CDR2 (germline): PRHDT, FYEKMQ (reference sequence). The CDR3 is CASSFGREPQHF. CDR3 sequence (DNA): TGTGCCAGCAGCTTTGGGAGGGAGCCCCAGCATTTT.

The CDR3 spells CASSLDSHEKLFF. Here the CDR3 DNA reads TGTGCCAGCAGCTTGGACAGCCACGAAAAACTGTTTTTT. The V gene is TRBV7-9, the J gene TRBJ1-4, with D maybe TRBD1 (6 bases). The CDR3 totals 13 residues. V lost 3 bases and J lost 8, with 10 bases in between. Germline V lookup: CDR1 SEHNR, CDR2 FQNEAQ (reference sequence).

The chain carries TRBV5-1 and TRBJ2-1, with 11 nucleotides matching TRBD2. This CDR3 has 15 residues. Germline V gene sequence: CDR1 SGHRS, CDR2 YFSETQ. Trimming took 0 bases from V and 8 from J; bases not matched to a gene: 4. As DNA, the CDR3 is TGCGCCAGCAGCTTGGAAGGGACTAGCGGAGATGAGCAGTTCTTC. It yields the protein CASSLEGTSGDEQFF.

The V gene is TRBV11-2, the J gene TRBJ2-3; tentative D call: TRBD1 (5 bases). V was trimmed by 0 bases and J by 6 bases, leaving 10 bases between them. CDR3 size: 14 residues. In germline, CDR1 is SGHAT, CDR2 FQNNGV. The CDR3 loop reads CASSLDMGPDTQYF. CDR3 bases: TGTGCCAGCAGCTTAGATATGGGGCCTGATACGCAGTATTTT. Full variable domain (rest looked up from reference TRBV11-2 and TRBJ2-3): EAGVAQSPRYKIIEKRQSVAFWCNPISGHATLYWYQQILGQGPKLLIQFQNNGVVDDSQLPKDRFSAERLKGVDSTLKIQPAKLEDSAVYLCASSLDMGPDTQYFGPGTRLTVL.

The CDR3 loop reads CASSSRRGGSSYEQYF. CDR3 DNA sequence: TGTGCCAGCAGCTCCCGAAGGGGGGGAAGCTCCTACGAGCAGTACTTC. The gene calls are TRBV21-1 and TRBJ2-7; the D call TRBD2 from the table was never checked on the DNA. TRBV21-1 is an annotated pseudogene. The CDR3 length is 16 residues.

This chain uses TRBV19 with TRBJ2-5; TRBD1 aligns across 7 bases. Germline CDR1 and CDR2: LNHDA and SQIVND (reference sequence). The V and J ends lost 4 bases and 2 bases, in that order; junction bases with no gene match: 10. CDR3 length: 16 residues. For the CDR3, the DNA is TGTGCCAGTAGTACGACAGGGCAGACGGGGCAAGAGACCCAGTACTTC. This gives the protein CASSTTGQTGQETQYF. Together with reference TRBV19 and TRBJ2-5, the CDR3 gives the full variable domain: DGGITQSPKYLFRKEGQNVTLSCEQNLNHDAMYWYRQDPGQGLRLIYYSQIVNDFQKGDIAEGYSVSREKKESFPLTVTSAQKNPTAFYLCASSTTGQTGQETQYFGPGTRLLVL.

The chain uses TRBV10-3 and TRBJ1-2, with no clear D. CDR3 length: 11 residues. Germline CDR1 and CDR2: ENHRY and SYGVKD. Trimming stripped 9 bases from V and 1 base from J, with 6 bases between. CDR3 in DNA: TGTGCCATTGGCAGTAACTATGGCTACACCTTC. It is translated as CAIGSNYGYTF.